Described below is a single T cell receptor (beta chain) sequence and its context. The authors ran a second PCR of about 6 to 12 cycles using a sample-barcoded 5' primer and a J-beta primer mix. TCRdb fed the 5' RACE reads into MiXCR, producing one record per CDR3 protein. The profile covers about 1.4 million distinct CDR3 sequences, with around 59% appearing a single time and roughly 6.3% taken by the ten largest. The entry originates in a study of blood T cells in healthy people across ages. No fewer than 6 micrograms of total RNA were isolated from every sample. The material sequenced was blood. The TCR was taken from a man aged 18 to 30 in good health.

CDR3 region: CASSNKKAQYF. In DNA form, the CDR3 reads TGTGCCAGCAGCAATAAGAAGGCCCAGTACTTC. J is TRBJ2-5 and V is TRBV27; D call uncertain. V was trimmed by 6 bases and J by 9 bases, leaving 11 bases between them. Germline V gives CDR1 MNHEY, CDR2 SMNVEV (reference sequence). The CDR3 runs 11 residues.